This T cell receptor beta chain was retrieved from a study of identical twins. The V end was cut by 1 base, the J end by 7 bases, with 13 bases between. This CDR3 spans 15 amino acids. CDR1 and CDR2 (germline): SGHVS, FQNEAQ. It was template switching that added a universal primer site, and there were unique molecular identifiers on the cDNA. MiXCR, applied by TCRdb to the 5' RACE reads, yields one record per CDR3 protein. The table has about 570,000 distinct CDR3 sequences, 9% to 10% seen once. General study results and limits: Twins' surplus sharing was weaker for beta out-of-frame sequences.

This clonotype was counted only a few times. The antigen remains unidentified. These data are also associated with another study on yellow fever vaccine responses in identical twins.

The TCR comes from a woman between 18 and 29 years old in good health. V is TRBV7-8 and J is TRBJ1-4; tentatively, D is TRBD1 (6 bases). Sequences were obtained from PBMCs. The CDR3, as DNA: TGTGCCAGCAGCTTAGACGGGGGGGCTAGTGAAAAACTGTTTTTT. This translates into CASSLDGGASEKLFF. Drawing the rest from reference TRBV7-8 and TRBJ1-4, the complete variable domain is GAGVSQSPRYKVAKRGQDVALRCDPISGHVSLFWYQQALGQGPEFLTYFQNEAQLDKSGLPSDRFFAERPEGSVSTLKIQRTQQEDSAVYLCASSLDGGASEKLFFGSGTQLSVL.